One T cell receptor (beta chain) is described in this entry. Its specificity is not known. The data derive from a study of T-cell memory formation after mild COVID-19. Study observations and caveats: Contracting clones localized mainly to CM and EM when CD4+ and mainly to EMRA when CD8+.

CDR1 is MNHEY, CDR2 SVGEGT, per germline. V was pared by 6 bases and J by 8 bases, with 9 bases of the junction left unmatched. This CDR3 spans 15 amino acids. Via MiXCR, TCRdb re-called the 5' RACE reads, giving one row per CDR3 protein. The sample has over 95,000 distinct CDR3 sequences; 22% are singletons. The clonotype comes from a man younger than 35 who had mild COVID-19 (a few samples of this study predate the infection). Cell type and time point are not known. This chain joins TRBV6-2 or TRBV6-3 and TRBJ1-5; 11 positions match TRBD1. Source material: PBMCs or a T cell subset sorted from them (not recorded which). The CDR3 is CASRMDRGQGEPQHF. In DNA form, the CDR3 reads TGTGCCAGCAGGATGGACAGGGGGCAAGGGGAGCCCCAGCATTTT.